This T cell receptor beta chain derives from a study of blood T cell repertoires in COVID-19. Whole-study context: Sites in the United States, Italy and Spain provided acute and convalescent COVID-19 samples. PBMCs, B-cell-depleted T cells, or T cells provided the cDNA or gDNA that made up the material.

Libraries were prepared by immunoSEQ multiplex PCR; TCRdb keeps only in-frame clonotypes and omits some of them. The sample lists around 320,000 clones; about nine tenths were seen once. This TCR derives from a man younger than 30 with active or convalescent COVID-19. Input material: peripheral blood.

The CDR3 sequence: CASSYSRGGHYNEQFF. In DNA form, the CDR3 reads TGTGCCAGCAGTTACTCAAGGGGGGGGCACTACAATGAGCAGTTCTTC. V usage is TRBV6-5 and J usage is TRBJ2-1, with D possibly TRBD2 on 7 matching bases. The CDR3 is 16 residues long. V lost 0 bases and J lost 3, with 12 bases in between. The germline gives CDR1 MNHEY, CDR2 SVGAGI.